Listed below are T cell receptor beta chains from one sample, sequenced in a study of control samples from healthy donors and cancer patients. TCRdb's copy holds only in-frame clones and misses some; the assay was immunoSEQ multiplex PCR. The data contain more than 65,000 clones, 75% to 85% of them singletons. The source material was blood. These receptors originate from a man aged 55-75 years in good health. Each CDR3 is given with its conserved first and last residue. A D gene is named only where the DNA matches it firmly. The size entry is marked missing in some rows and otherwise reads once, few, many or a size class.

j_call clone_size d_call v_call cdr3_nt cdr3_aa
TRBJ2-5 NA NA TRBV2 TGTGCCAGCAGTGAAAGGGTGGGAGTGGAGACCCAGTACTTC CASSERVGVETQYF
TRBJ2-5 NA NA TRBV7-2 TGTGCCAGCAGCTTAGCGGGAAACCAAGAGACCCAGTACTTC CASSLAGNQETQYF
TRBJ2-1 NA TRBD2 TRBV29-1 TGCAGCGGCAGCGGGACGTACGGGAATGAGCAGTTCTTC CSGSGTYGNEQFF
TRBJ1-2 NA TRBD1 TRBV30 TGTGCCTGGAGTGTAGCGGGACAGAGTTTCTATGGCTACACCTTC CAWSVAGQSFYGYTF
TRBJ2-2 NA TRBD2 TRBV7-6 TGTGCCAGCAGCTCGGGACTAGCGGTGAACACCGGGGAGCTGTTTTTT CASSSGLAVNTGELFF
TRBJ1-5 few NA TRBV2 TGTGCCAGCAGTGTCCGGACAGGCAATCAGCCCCAGCATTTT CASSVRTGNQPQHF
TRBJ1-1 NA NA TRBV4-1 TGCGCCAGCTCGTTTGAGGTATCGGGAACTGAAGCTTTCTTT CASSFEVSGTEAFF
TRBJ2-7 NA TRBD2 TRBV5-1 TGCGCCAGCAGTTTGGATAGCGGGAGGTTCTACGAGCAGTACTTC CASSLDSGRFYEQYF
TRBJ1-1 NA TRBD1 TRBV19 TGTGCCAGTAGTCCCGGACAGGGGAGCTACACTGAAGCTTTCTTT CASSPGQGSYTEAFF
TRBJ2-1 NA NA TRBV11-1 TGTGCCAGCAGCTCGAGGGTTTCCAGCTCCTACAATGAGCAGTTCTTC CASSSRVSSSYNEQFF
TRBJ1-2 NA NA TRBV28 TGTGCCAGCAGAACCGGCCACTATGGCTACACCTTC CASRTGHYGYTF
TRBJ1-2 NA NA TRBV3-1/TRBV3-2 TGTGCCAGCAGCCAAGTGGGGGGGGCTCACACCTTC CASSQVGGAHTF
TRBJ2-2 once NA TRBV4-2 TGTGCCAGCAGCACGACAACCCCGAACACCGGGGAGCTGTTTTTT CASSTTTPNTGELFF
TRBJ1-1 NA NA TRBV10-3 TGTGCCATCAGTGAGTCGATCGGGTTAGCTGAAGCTTTCTTT CAISESIGLAEAFF
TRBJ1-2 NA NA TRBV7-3 TGTGCCAGCAGCTTAGGGGGTCGTCTTAACTATGGCTACACCTTC CASSLGGRLNYGYTF
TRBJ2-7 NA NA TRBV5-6 TGTGCCAGCAGCTTGGTGGTCAAAGGGGGCGAGCAGTACTTC CASSLVVKGGEQYF
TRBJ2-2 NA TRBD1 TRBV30 TGTGCCTGGAGGACAGGGTCGAACACCGGGGAGCTGTTTTTT CAWRTGSNTGELFF
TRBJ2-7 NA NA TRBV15 TGTGCCACCAGCAGAGACAGGGGACCCTACGAGCAGTACTTC CATSRDRGPYEQYF
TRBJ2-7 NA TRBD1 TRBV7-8 TGTGCCAGCAGTTCGACAGGGGGGTCCTACGAGCAGTACTTC CASSSTGGSYEQYF
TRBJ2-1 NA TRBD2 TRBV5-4 TGTGCCAGCAGCTGGGACGGGGGGAGCAATGAGCAGTTCTTC CASSWDGGSNEQFF
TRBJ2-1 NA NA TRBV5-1 TGCGCCAGCAGCTTCTTTGCGGGGGCTACCTACAATGAGCAGTTCTTC CASSFFAGATYNEQFF
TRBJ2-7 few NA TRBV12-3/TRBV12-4 TGTGCCAGCAGTCGTGTCTTGGGTTACGAGCAGTACTTC CASSRVLGYEQYF
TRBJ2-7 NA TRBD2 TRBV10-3 TGTGCCATCAGGGAGGGTAGCGGGAGCACCTACGAGCAGTACTTC CAIREGSGSTYEQYF
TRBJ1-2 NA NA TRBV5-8 TGTGCCAGCAGGGTGACAGCTAACTATGGCTACACCTTC CASRVTANYGYTF
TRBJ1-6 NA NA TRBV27 TGTGCCAGCAGTCAGCGACAGGAGTCACCCCTCCACTTT CASSQRQESPLHF
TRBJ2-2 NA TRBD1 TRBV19 TGTGCCAGTAGTATTTGGACAGGGTGGGGTAACACCGGGGAGCTGTTTTTT CASSIWTGWGNTGELFF
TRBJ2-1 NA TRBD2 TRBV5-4 TGTGCCAGCAGATCGGGACTAGCGGGAGTAGGAGGCTACAATGAGCAGTTCTTC CASRSGLAGVGGYNEQFF
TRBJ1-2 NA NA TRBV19 TGTGCCAGTAACGGGGGCGCGGATGGCTACACCTTC CASNGGADGYTF
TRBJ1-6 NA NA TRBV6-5 TGTGCCAGCAGTTCCCTGGGCTCCTATAATTCACCCCTCCACTTT CASSSLGSYNSPLHF
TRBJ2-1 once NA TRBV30 TGTGCCTGGAGTGTACAGAGCTCCTACAATGAGCAGTTCTTC CAWSVQSSYNEQFF
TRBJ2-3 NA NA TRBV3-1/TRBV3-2 TGTGCCAGCAGCCTCTCGTCCACAGATACGCAGTATTTT CASSLSSTDTQYF
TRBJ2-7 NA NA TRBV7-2 TGTGCCAGCAGCGGCCAGATGGGAACCTACGAGCAGTACTTC CASSGQMGTYEQYF
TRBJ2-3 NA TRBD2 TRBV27 TGTGCCAGCAGTTTAGGCGGGAGGGCCCATACGCAGTATTTT CASSLGGRAHTQYF